These T cell receptor beta chains were read from a single sample in a study of cytomegalovirus exposure and HLA in healthy donors. Produced via immunoSEQ multiplex PCR; TCRdb's table is partial and in-frame only. The sample has about 120,000 clones, about 86% seen once. Sequenced input: PBMCs. Receptors originate from a man aged 35 to 55 in good health and CMV-seronegative. Both conserved end residues are part of each CDR3. Fields, in order: V gene, J gene, D gene, CDR3 length, clone size, CDR3 protein, CDR3 DNA. D genes are given only for firm matches. Expanded clones are given a class, and other clones once, few, many or no size at all.

>TRBV20-1|TRBJ2-7|NA|10|NA
CSASFGEQYF
TGCAGTGCTAGTTTCGGTGAGCAGTACTTC
>TRBV4-1|TRBJ1-1|NA|14|NA
CATTPGGVDTEAFF
TGCGCCACTACCCCGGGCGGGGTGGACACTGAAGCTTTCTTT
>TRBV7-2|TRBJ2-5|NA|13|few
CASSLGQQETQYF
TGTGCCAGCAGCTTAGGACAGCAAGAGACCCAGTACTTC
>TRBV15|TRBJ1-2|TRBD1|14|NA
CATARDRGNYGYTF
TGTGCCACCGCCCGGGACAGGGGGAACTATGGCTACACCTTC
>TRBV7-9|TRBJ2-7|TRBD2|16|NA
CASSLATGTSGYEQYF
TGTGCCAGCAGCTTAGCGACGGGGACTAGCGGCTACGAGCAGTACTTC
>TRBV6-5|TRBJ2-7|NA|14|NA
CASFPAGLPYEQYF
TGTGCCAGCTTCCCAGCGGGTTTACCCTACGAGCAGTACTTC
>TRBV6-6|TRBJ1-2|TRBD1|15|NA
CASRTGTGYFSGYTF
TGTGCCAGCAGAACAGGGACAGGGTATTTTTCCGGCTACACCTTC
>TRBV7-8|TRBJ2-7|TRBD1|15|NA
CASSSVGQGASEQYF
TGTGCCAGCAGCTCGGTGGGACAGGGGGCCAGCGAGCAGTACTTC
>TRBV6-1|TRBJ2-7|NA|13|NA
CASSEPPHYEQYF
TGTGCCAGCAGTGAACCCCCCCACTACGAGCAGTACTTC
>TRBV5-4|TRBJ1-4|TRBD1|15|few
CASSLRTGGGEKLFF
TGTGCCAGCAGCTTACGGACAGGGGGGGGTGAAAAACTGTTTTTT
>TRBV6-6|TRBJ2-1|TRBD2|12|NA
CATSGRGDEQFF
TGTGCCACTAGCGGGCGGGGGGATGAGCAGTTCTTC
>TRBV7-2|TRBJ1-2|NA|10|once
CASSLTNYTF
TGTGCCAGCAGCTTAACAAACTACACCTTC
>TRBV10-3|TRBJ2-2|NA|14|NA
CAISGTSNTGELFF
TGTGCCATCAGCGGGACTTCGAACACCGGGGAGCTGTTTTTT
>TRBV29-1|TRBJ2-1|NA|12|NA
CSLGLNYNEQFF
TGCAGCCTTGGACTGAATTACAATGAGCAGTTCTTC
>TRBV7-8|TRBJ2-5|TRBD2|16|NA
CASSLGTSGAGETQYF
TGTGCCAGCAGCTTAGGGACTAGCGGCGCAGGGGAGACCCAGTACTTC
>TRBV7-2|TRBJ2-5|NA|13|NA
CASGLGRKETQYF
TGTGCCAGCGGACTGGGTCGAAAAGAGACCCAGTACTTC
>TRBV2|TRBJ1-2|TRBD1|14|NA
CASSETGGPGGYTF
TGTGCCAGCAGTGAGACAGGGGGTCCGGGAGGCTACACCTTC
>TRBV28|TRBJ2-1|TRBD2|15|NA
CASSPVLRGGGEQFF
TGTGCCAGCAGCCCCGTGCTGAGAGGCGGGGGTGAGCAGTTCTTC
>TRBV30|TRBJ1-3|NA|16|NA
CAWSVQGRRSGNTIYF
TGTGCCTGGAGTGTACAGGGCCGACGCTCTGGAAACACCATATATTTT
>TRBV2|TRBJ2-1|NA|11|NA
CASNRYNEQFF
TGTGCCAGCAATCGGTACAATGAGCAGTTCTTC
>TRBV5-1|TRBJ2-5|NA|14|NA
CASSFVGGQETQYF
TGCGCCAGCAGCTTTGTGGGGGGCCAAGAGACCCAGTACTTC
>TRBV5-1|TRBJ2-2|TRBD1|15|NA
CASSLRTGGTGELFF
TGCGCCAGCAGCTTGCGGACAGGGGGCACCGGGGAGCTGTTTTTT
>TRBV5-8|TRBJ2-5|TRBD1|14|NA
CASSPGQGLETQYF
TGTGCCAGCAGCCCAGGACAGGGGCTGGAGACCCAGTACTTC
>TRBV5-3|TRBJ2-3|TRBD2|15|NA
CARSLRRGGPDTQYF
TGTGCCAGAAGCTTGAGGCGGGGGGGCCCGGATACGCAGTATTTT
>TRBV4-3|TRBJ1-4|NA|13|NA
CASSQDLEEKLFF
TGCGCCAGCAGCCAAGATCTGGAGGAAAAACTGTTTTTT
>TRBV19|TRBJ1-6|NA|14|NA
CASEHRAENSPLHF
TGTGCCAGCGAACACAGGGCGGAGAATTCACCCCTCCACTTT
>TRBV6-5|TRBJ2-7|NA|15|NA
CASSYSRAPGYEQYF
TGTGCCAGCAGTTACTCTCGGGCCCCAGGGTACGAGCAGTACTTC
>TRBV5-1|TRBJ1-1|TRBD1|16|NA
CASSLGRGQGATEAFF
TGCGCCAGCAGCTTGGGTCGGGGACAGGGGGCCACTGAAGCTTTCTTT
>TRBV5-5|TRBJ1-1|NA|17|NA
CASSLEPGAGAGTEAFF
TGTGCCAGCAGCTTGGAACCCGGGGCAGGGGCAGGCACTGAAGCTTTCTTT
>TRBV6-5|TRBJ2-3|NA|14|NA
CASSTLALTDTQYF
TGTGCCAGCAGTACACTAGCCCTCACAGATACGCAGTATTTT
>TRBV30|TRBJ1-2|NA|12|NA
CAWETGAYGYTF
TGTGCCTGGGAGACCGGAGCCTATGGCTACACCTTC
>TRBV4-2|TRBJ2-1|TRBD2|18|NA
CASSQQTSGANSYNEQFF
TGTGCCAGCAGCCAACAGACTAGCGGGGCCAACTCCTACAATGAGCAGTTCTTC
>TRBV7-9|TRBJ2-5|TRBD2|14|NA
CASSLGLGGETQYF
TGTGCCAGCAGCTTGGGTTTGGGGGGGGAGACCCAGTACTTC
>TRBV5-1|TRBJ2-4|NA|14|NA
CASSFGGAKNIQYF
TGCGCCAGCAGTTTCGGCGGGGCCAAAAACATTCAGTACTTC
>TRBV5-1|TRBJ1-1|NA|13|NA
CASRREVNTEAFF
TGCGCCAGCAGAAGAGAAGTGAACACTGAAGCTTTCTTT
>TRBV5-7|TRBJ1-4|TRBD1|19|NA
CASSPDGTGENLGNEKLFF
TGTGCCAGCAGCCCGGATGGGACAGGGGAAAATCTTGGTAATGAAAAACTGTTTTTT
>TRBV5-1|TRBJ2-7|TRBD1|14|once
CASSRDRASYEQYF
TGCGCCAGCAGCCGGGACAGGGCGTCCTACGAGCAGTACTTC
>TRBV19|TRBJ2-3|NA|14|NA
CASSIAGVTDTQYF
TGTGCCAGTAGTATAGCAGGGGTTACAGATACGCAGTATTTT
>TRBV10-3|TRBJ2-7|TRBD2|14|NA
CAISESSGAYEQYF
TGTGCCATCAGTGAGTCGAGCGGGGCCTACGAGCAGTACTTC
>TRBV2|TRBJ2-3|NA|13|NA
CASSGGQTDTQYF
TGTGCCAGCAGTGGGGGGCAAACAGATACGCAGTATTTT
>TRBV5-6|TRBJ1-4|NA|14|few
CASRRGGGDEKLFF
TGTGCCAGCAGGAGGGGGGGCGGAGATGAAAAACTGTTTTTT
>TRBV11-3|TRBJ2-7|TRBD1|14|NA
CASSRVCRGYEQYF
TGTGCCAGCAGCCGGGTCTGCAGGGGGTACGAGCAGTACTTC
>TRBV11-2|TRBJ2-7|TRBD1|13|NA
CASSLALQGEQYF
TGTGCCAGCAGCTTAGCCTTACAGGGGGAGCAGTACTTC
>TRBV19|TRBJ2-1|TRBD2|16|NA
CASSLLQGLANNEQFF
TGTGCCAGTAGTCTACTCCAGGGACTAGCGAACAATGAGCAGTTCTTC
>TRBV6-5|TRBJ2-2|NA|15|NA
CASTHRPLNTGELFF
TGTGCCAGCACCCACAGACCGTTGAACACCGGGGAGCTGTTTTTT
>TRBV7-8|TRBJ1-4|NA|14|NA
CASSFNRPNEKLFF
TGTGCCAGCAGCTTTAACAGGCCTAATGAAAAACTGTTTTTT
>TRBV28|TRBJ1-5|TRBD1|15|NA
CASSSGSTGDQPQHF
TGTGCCAGCAGTTCAGGCTCGACAGGGGATCAGCCCCAGCATTTT
>TRBV7-2|TRBJ2-7|TRBD1|14|NA
CASSLEQGAYEQYF
TGTGCCAGCAGCTTAGAACAGGGGGCCTACGAGCAGTACTTC
>TRBV2|TRBJ1-2|TRBD1|14|NA
CASSAKGQGAGYTF
TGTGCCAGCAGTGCTAAGGGACAGGGCGCTGGCTACACCTTC
>TRBV6-5|TRBJ2-1|NA|11|NA
CASTRNNEQFF
TGTGCCAGCACTAGAAACAATGAGCAGTTCTTC
>TRBV7-8|TRBJ2-7|NA|15|NA
CASSLVGVGSYEQYF
TGTGCCAGCAGCTTAGTAGGGGTCGGATCCTACGAGCAGTACTTC
>TRBV13|TRBJ1-6|NA|15|NA
CASSLVNQGNSPLHF
TGTGCCAGCAGCTTAGTTAACCAGGGTAATTCACCCCTCCACTTT
>TRBV28|TRBJ2-5|NA|15|NA
CASSRQDSPTETQYF
TGTGCCAGCAGCCGCCAGGACAGCCCCACGGAGACCCAGTACTTC
>TRBV2|TRBJ2-3|TRBD1|17|NA
CASSLRRQGTPTDTQYF
TGTGCCAGCAGTCTCCGACGACAGGGAACGCCGACAGATACGCAGTATTTT
>TRBV27|TRBJ1-1|TRBD1|15|NA
CASRREDRGNTEAFF
TGTGCCAGCAGGAGGGAGGACAGGGGGAACACTGAAGCTTTCTTT
>TRBV29-1|TRBJ1-3|NA|16|few
CSVGGAPRLCRNTIYF
TGCAGCGTAGGTGGCGCACCTCGACTTTGTCGAAACACCATATATTTT
>TRBV5-6|TRBJ2-5|TRBD1|17|NA
CASSPRGQGMLVETQYF
TGTGCCAGCAGCCCTAGGGGGCAGGGGATGTTGGTGGAGACCCAGTACTTC
>TRBV19|TRBJ2-7|TRBD1|15|NA
CASTLGQGIAYEQYF
TGTGCCAGTACCTTGGGACAGGGGATTGCCTACGAGCAGTACTTC
>TRBV2|TRBJ1-5|NA|15|NA
CASSASRVWNQPQHF
TGTGCCAGCAGTGCTTCCAGGGTGTGGAATCAGCCCCAGCATTTT
>TRBV7-3|TRBJ2-6|NA|17|once
CASSWKESISGANVLTF
TGTGCCAGCAGCTGGAAGGAGAGCATCTCTGGGGCCAACGTCCTGACTTTC